The present TCR beta chain was sequenced within a study of CD8+ T cells in alopecia areata. After isolation, RNA underwent reverse transcription to generate cDNA as the sequencing template. The repertoire was sequenced with immunoSEQ multiplex PCR; TCRdb's copy has only in-frame clones and lacks some. This table has some 150,000 clones, around half appearing once. Treatment indicated: oral pan-JAK inhibitor, 5-10 mg twice daily. The sequencing here drew on CD8+ T cells sorted from blood, taken at week 4, from a patient treated with tofacitinib. This TCR came from a human donor with alopecia areata.

CDR3 nucleotides: TGTGCCAGCAGTTATTGGCCTAACTATGGCTACACCTTC. Its protein product is CASSYWPNYGYTF. The chain combines TRBV6-5 with TRBJ1-2; D remains unclear. CDR3 length equals 13 residues. The germline V and J ends were trimmed by 3 bases and 0 bases, with 5 bases remaining between them. CDR1 MNHEY and CDR2 SVGAGI come from the germline V gene.